Below, 10 T cell receptor beta chains from the same sample are listed, as sequenced in a study of identifying expanded T cells in peripheral blood. Sequencing was performed with immunoSEQ multiplex PCR; in TCRdb, only in-frame clones are kept and a portion is missing. The table records some 100,000 clones, approximately 88% of them present only once. The sample comprised blood. These receptors were taken from a person aged 18-70 years in good health.

The chain employs TRBV29-1 and TRBJ1-3; 7 positions match TRBD1. The CDR3 is 12 residues long. V was pared by 7 bases and J by 4 bases, with 4 bases of the junction left unmatched. CDR1 and CDR2 (germline): SQVTM, ANQGSEA. CDR3 DNA sequence: TGCAGCGCCAGGGGGGCGGGAAACACCATATATTTT. The encoded protein is CSARGAGNTIYF.

The chain links TRBV9 to TRBJ2-1; weak D call: TRBD2 (5 bases). The CDR3 has 14 amino acids. Germline V gene sequence: CDR1 SGDLS, CDR2 YYNGEE. Trimming took 3 bases from V and 8 from J, leaving 15 bases between them. The DNA for the CDR3 is TGTGCCAGCAGCGGAGGACTCCTAGGCGATGAGCAGTTCTTC. As protein: CASSGGLLGDEQFF.

This clone was counted a few times. The genes are TRBV9 and TRBJ2-7, with no clear D. Germline assignment: CDR1 SGDLS and CDR2 YYNGEE. V lost 5 bases and J 4 bases, leaving 10 bases between the germline ends. The CDR3 consists of 12 residues. The CDR3 region is CASSEDGYEQYF. The CDR3 DNA sequence: TGTGCCAGCAGTGAGGACGGGTACGAGCAGTACTTC.

The CDR3 sequence: CASSPPPGLAGGNSETQYF. The DNA for the CDR3 is TGTGCCAGCTCACCACCCCCGGGACTAGCGGGGGGGAACTCAGAGACCCAGTACTTC. This chain uses TRBV18 with TRBJ2-5; TRBD2 agrees at 16 bases. Per the germline V gene, CDR1 is KGHSH and CDR2 is LQKENI. The CDR3 is made up of 19 amino acids. The V and J ends lost 0 bases and 4 bases, in that order; junction bases with no gene match: 8.

V usage is TRBV4-3 and J usage is TRBJ1-5; 7 bases align to TRBD1. The ends lost 0 bases at V and 5 bases at J; junction bases unmatched: 4. The V gene's germline CDR1 is LGHNA and CDR2 YSLEER. CDR3 length: 15 amino acids. The CDR3 region has the DNA TGCGCCAGCAGCCAAGAACAGGGGTATGATCAGCCCCAGCATTTT. Encoded protein: CASSQEQGYDQPQHF.

For the CDR3, the DNA is TGTGCCAGCAGTACCCTATCTAGCCGGAGCCAGAACACTGAAGCTTTCTTT. Its translation: CASSTLSSRSQNTEAFF. This chain joins TRBV27 and TRBJ1-1; no definite D call. The CDR3 is made up of 17 amino acids. Trimming pared 5 bases from V and 1 base from J, leaving 20 bases between. CDR1 and CDR2 from the germline V gene are MNHEY and SMNVEV (reference sequence).

The chain uses TRBV7-8 and TRBJ2-1, with D unclear. Per the germline V gene, CDR1 is SGHVS and CDR2 is FQNEAQ. This CDR3 spans 15 amino acids. Trimming removed 3 bases at V and 2 bases at J, with 11 bases between. CDR3 DNA: TGTGCCAGCAGCTTCGACTCCCAGGCCTACAATGAGCAGTTCTTC. Protein product: CASSFDSQAYNEQFF. The full variable domain, its missing parts supplied by reference TRBV7-8 and TRBJ2-1, is GAGVSQSPRYKVAKRGQDVALRCDPISGHVSLFWYQQALGQGPEFLTYFQNEAQLDKSGLPSDRFFAERPEGSVSTLKIQRTQQEDSAVYLCASSFDSQAYNEQFFGPGTRLTVL.

The gene calls are TRBV10-1 and TRBJ2-3, with 13 bases that match TRBD2. Germline V gives CDR1 WNHNN, CDR2 SYGVQD (reference sequence). This CDR3 has 17 residues. With 5 bases clipped from V and 5 bases from J, the junction kept 10 bases outside the gene matches. The CDR3, as DNA: TGCGCCAGCAGTACGGGACTAGCGGGACAGGGTGGAGATACGCAGTATTTT. Residues: CASSTGLAGQGGDTQYF.

J is TRBJ2-6 and V is TRBV21-1; TRBD2 is taken as the D call from the table, unchecked against the DNA. TRBV21-1 is a pseudogene. The CDR3 totals 14 residues. CDR3 DNA sequence: TGTGCCAGCAGCATAATCTCTGGGGCCAACGTCCTGACTTTC. Residues: CASSIISGANVLTF.

The chain couples TRBV4-2 to TRBJ1-2, with D possibly TRBD1 on 5 matching bases. The V gene's germline CDR1 is LGHNA and CDR2 YNFKEQ. This CDR3 has 16 amino acids. The V gene lost 0 bases and the J gene lost 7 bases, with 18 bases spanning the gap. The CDR3 nucleotides read TGTGCCAGCAGCCAAGACGGGGCAGGGAGTCTAAGTGGCTACACCTTC. Its translation is CASSQDGAGSLSGYTF.